The 18 T cell receptor beta chains listed next were all sequenced from one sample in a study of blood T cells in healthy people across ages. Through a sample-barcoded 5' primer and a J-beta primer mix, a second PCR was run for about 6 to 12 cycles. TCRdb recomputed calls from the 5' RACE reads with MiXCR, one row per CDR3 protein. Among around 790,000 distinct CDR3 sequences listed, around 45% were seen once. The sequencing input was blood. The origin of the receptors is a man in his fifties or sixties in good health.

The gene calls are TRBV20-1 and TRBJ2-5; D not resolved. V was clipped by 0 bases and J by 5 bases, with 19 bases between them. Per the germline V gene, CDR1 is DFQATT and CDR2 is SNEGSKA (reference sequence). The CDR3 consists of 16 residues. The CDR3 DNA reads TGCAGTGCTAGAGAGCCCTCTCATGGGTCCCGGGAGACCCAGTACTTC. As protein: CSAREPSHGSRETQYF.

The rearrangement uses TRBV20-1 and TRBJ2-5; D not resolved. The CDR3 totals 11 residues. The V gene lost 2 bases and the J gene lost 2 bases, with 3 bases spanning the gap. Germline CDR1 is DFQATT and CDR2 is SNEGSKA (reference sequence). In nucleotides, the CDR3 is TGCAGTGCTAGATTGCAAGAGACCCAGTACTTC. Translation: CSARLQETQYF.

The chain recombines TRBV28 with TRBJ2-7; 10 nucleotides agree with TRBD2. Germline V gene data show CDR1 as MDHEN and CDR2 as SYDVKM. The CDR3 is made up of 14 amino acids. Trimming at V came to 1 base and at J to 6 bases, leaving 3 bases not matched to a gene. The CDR3: CASSLSAGGREQYF. In DNA form, the CDR3 reads TGTGCCAGCAGTTTATCAGCGGGGGGGCGCGAGCAGTACTTC.

The table lists this clonotype with a few counts. The chain links TRBV4-2 to TRBJ2-3; a possible D gene is TRBD2 (5 bases). Trimming took off 0 bases at V and 7 bases at J, with 17 bases between the two ends. The CDR3 sequence is 16 residues long. Germline assignment: CDR1 LGHNA and CDR2 YNFKEQ. CDR3 in DNA: TGTGCCAGCAGCCAAGAGACCAGTACGGCCGGGAATACGCAGTATTTT. Translation gives CASSQETSTAGNTQYF.

The chain uses TRBV28 and TRBJ2-7; 7 bases are shared with TRBD2. J was trimmed by 5 bases and V by 6 bases; bases with no gene match: 4. CDR1 is MDHEN and CDR2 is SYDVKM in the germline V gene. The CDR3 runs 12 residues. CDR3 sequence (DNA): TGTGCCAGCAGCCCAGCGGGGAACGAGCAGTACTTC. It encodes CASSPAGNEQYF.

A few counts support this clonotype. The chain has TRBV5-1 and TRBJ1-6, with a tentative D call TRBD1 (5 bases). Trimming took off 4 bases at V and 8 bases at J, with 13 bases between the two ends. Germline V gene sequence: CDR1 SGHRS, CDR2 YFSETQ. This CDR3 has 14 amino acids. CDR3 in amino acids: CASSPGHGDSPLHF. The CDR3 DNA is TGCGCCAGCAGCCCCGGACACGGCGATTCACCCCTCCACTTT.

V and J are TRBV11-1 and TRBJ2-7; TRBD1 is a possible D gene (6 bases). Between the trimmed V and J ends, which lost 5 bases and 2 bases, there was a span of 13 bases. Looked up from germline, CDR1 is SGHAT and CDR2 is FQDESV (reference sequence). The CDR3 has 14 amino acids. The CDR3, as DNA: TGTGCCAGCAGCCCGAAACAGGGAACCTACGAGCAGTACTTC. Its translation is CASSPKQGTYEQYF.

This clonotype was seen only a few times. The chain joins TRBV20-1 to TRBJ2-1, with 13 bases fitting TRBD2. Germline-derived CDR1 and CDR2 are DFQATT and SNEGSKA (reference sequence). V lost 0 bases, J lost 0 bases, and 8 bases stayed unmatched. This CDR3 has 19 residues. The CDR3, as DNA: TGCAGTGCTAGAGATCGGGAAGGGACTAGCGGGGTCTCCTACAATGAGCAGTTCTTC. Encoded protein: CSARDREGTSGVSYNEQFF.

Concerning this clonotype: This may stem from a read error, because a much larger clone lies one nucleotide away. The V and J genes are TRBV20-1 and TRBJ2-1; 14 bases align to TRBD2. The CDR3 contains 14 residues. Per germline, CDR1 DFQATT and CDR2 SNEGSKA (reference sequence). V dropped 6 bases and J dropped 7; count of bases not matched to a gene: 5. The CDR3 loop is CSAEGLAGVNEQFF. The CDR3 coding sequence is TGCAGTGCAGAGGGACTAGCGGGGGTAAATGAGCAGTTCTTC.

There are a few counts of this clonotype. The rearrangement links TRBV10-3 to TRBJ2-3; 9 bases match TRBD2. Germline lookup yields CDR1 ENHRY and CDR2 SYGVKD. J was trimmed by 5 bases and V by 3 bases; bases with no gene match: 12. This CDR3 has 17 residues. The CDR3 is CAISDYSGGSLGDTQYF. CDR3 DNA: TGTGCCATCAGTGATTACAGCGGGGGGTCCCTGGGAGATACGCAGTATTTT.

This clonotype has more than one count but fewer than ten. The chain is built from TRBV7-8 and TRBJ2-7; D tentatively fits TRBD1 or TRBD2 (5 bases each). V lost 5 bases and J 0 bases, leaving 11 bases between the germline ends. The CDR3 has 14 residues. Germline values: CDR1 SGHVS, CDR2 FQNEAQ. The CDR3 nucleotides read TGTGCCAGCAGCGGAGAGGGACCCTCCTACGAGCAGTACTTC. Its protein is CASSGEGPSYEQYF.

The J gene is TRBJ2-5, the V gene TRBV6-6, with 9 bases that match TRBD2. The CDR3 contains 16 residues. Germline V gene sequence: CDR1 MNHNY, CDR2 SVGAGI (reference sequence). V dropped 5 bases and J dropped 4; count of bases not matched to a gene: 11. The CDR3 DNA reads TGTGCCAGCAGTGGGCCTTATAGCGGGAGAGGAGAGACCCAGTACTTC. This encodes CASSGPYSGRGETQYF.

This clonotype has only a few counts. The V and J genes are TRBV12-3 or TRBV12-4 and TRBJ2-5, with 7 bases that match TRBD1. The CDR3 contains 15 residues. With V trimmed by 6 bases and J by 0 bases, 7 bases remained unmatched. The CDR3 is CASSPTGINQETQYF. In DNA form, the CDR3 reads TGTGCCAGCAGCCCGACAGGGATCAACCAAGAGACCCAGTACTTC.

Comment on this clonotype: One end of the junction fails to match germline, which may point to a read error. CDR3 coding DNA: TGTGCCAGCAGCACAGGGAGGGGGATGGCTAATGGAAAACTGTTTTTT. Residues: CASSTGRGMANGKLFF. This sequence joins TRBV11-2 and TRBJ1-4; D is possibly TRBD1 (6 bases). This CDR3 region has 16 residues. Germline-derived CDR1 and CDR2 are SGHAT and FQNNGV.

The chain recombines TRBV12-3 or TRBV12-4 with TRBJ2-3, with 8 bases aligning to TRBD2. The CDR3 runs to 14 residues. The ends lost 6 bases at V and 5 bases at J; junction bases unmatched: 7. Here the CDR3 reads CASSYGGAKDTQYF. The CDR3 DNA is TGTGCCAGCAGCTACGGGGGGGCTAAAGATACGCAGTATTTT.

This chain links TRBV9 with TRBJ1-4, with D perhaps matching TRBD1 (5 bases). This CDR3 is 16 amino acids long. In germline, CDR1 is SGDLS, CDR2 YYNGEE. The ends were cut back, 0 bases at V and 0 bases at J, with 9 bases in the middle. In nucleotides, the CDR3 is TGTGCCAGCAGCGTAGGGAGGGGATCAACTAATGAAAAACTGTTTTTT. It is translated as CASSVGRGSTNEKLFF. Drawing the rest from reference TRBV9 and TRBJ1-4, the complete variable domain is DSGVTQTPKHLITATGQRVTLRCSPRSGDLSVYWYQQSLDQGLQFLIQYYNGEERAKGNILERFSAQQFPDLHSELNLSSLELGDSALYFCASSVGRGSTNEKLFFGSGTQLSVL.

The chain is built from TRBV20-1 and TRBJ1-4; D may be TRBD1 (6 bases). Germline assignment: CDR1 DFQATT and CDR2 SNEGSKA (reference sequence). V was pared by 0 bases and J by 8 bases, with 13 bases between. The CDR3 runs 14 residues. This chain's CDR3 is CSAREGGRLEKLFF. CDR3 nucleotides: TGCAGTGCTAGAGAGGGGGGGCGGCTGGAAAAACTGTTTTTT.

The chain is built from TRBV7-8 and TRBJ2-5; D may be TRBD1 (6 bases). V was trimmed by 4 bases and J by 0 bases, leaving 15 bases between them. The length of the CDR3 is 16 residues. From germline, CDR1 is SGHVS and CDR2 FQNEAQ. The CDR3 spells CASSSSGHQYQETQYF. CDR3 sequence (DNA): TGTGCCAGCAGCTCATCGGGACACCAGTACCAAGAGACCCAGTACTTC.